The clone carrying this T cell receptor (beta chain) was seen a handful of times. The antigen remains undetermined. Germline values: CDR1 SEHNR, CDR2 FQNEAQ (reference sequence). The CDR3 totals 19 residues. V shed 3 bases, J shed 3 bases, and the junction held 9 bases outside the gene matches. Reverse transcribing all isolated RNA meant expressed TCRB transcripts were sequenced. Measured with immunoSEQ multiplex PCR; TCRdb has only the in-frame clones, and not every one. Seen here are over 650,000 clones, over 12% observed once, and the top ten hold 0.035% to 0.045%. The sample belongs to a study of beta chain features in type 1 diabetes. Findings and caveats of the study: Among patients with Type 1 diabetes, TCRB CDR3s were moderately but significantly shorter in every one of the four CD4+ subsets.

This rearrangement joins TRBV7-9 to TRBJ2-6, with 12 bases fitting TRBD1. This clonotype was obtained from a man younger than 35 with type 1 diabetes. Source material: naive CD4+ T cells from blood. The CDR3 here is CASSFYWGQGARGANVLTF. The CDR3 DNA reads TGTGCCAGCAGCTTTTACTGGGGACAGGGGGCGCGTGGGGCCAACGTCCTGACTTTC.